The source of this T cell receptor beta chain is a study of T cell changes during pregnancy in multiple sclerosis. The CDR3 runs to 14 residues. Germline values: CDR1 SGHDN, CDR2 FVKESK. J lost 8 bases, V lost 9 bases, and 5 bases had no gene match. Using immunoSEQ multiplex PCR, the repertoire was profiled, and TCRdb retains in-frame clones only, with some absent. Of some 100,000 clones in the sample, approximately 94% are singletons; the top ten hold 0.7% to 0.9%. This chain joins TRBV14 and TRBJ2-2; 14 bases map to TRBD2. This material consisted of peripheral blood, taken before pregnancy. The origin of this receptor is a female donor with multiple sclerosis, enrolled in a pregnancy study. CDR3 nucleotide sequence: TGTGCCAGTACCGGGACTAGCGGGAGTGGGGAGCTGTTTTTT. This encodes CASTGTSGSGELFF. The full variable domain, its missing parts supplied by reference TRBV14 and TRBJ2-2, is EAGVTQFPSHSVIEKGQTVTLRCDPISGHDNLYWYRRVMGKEIKFLLHFVKESKQDESGMPNNRFLAERTGGTYSTLKVQPAELEDSGVYFCASTGTSGSGELFFGEGSRLTVL.